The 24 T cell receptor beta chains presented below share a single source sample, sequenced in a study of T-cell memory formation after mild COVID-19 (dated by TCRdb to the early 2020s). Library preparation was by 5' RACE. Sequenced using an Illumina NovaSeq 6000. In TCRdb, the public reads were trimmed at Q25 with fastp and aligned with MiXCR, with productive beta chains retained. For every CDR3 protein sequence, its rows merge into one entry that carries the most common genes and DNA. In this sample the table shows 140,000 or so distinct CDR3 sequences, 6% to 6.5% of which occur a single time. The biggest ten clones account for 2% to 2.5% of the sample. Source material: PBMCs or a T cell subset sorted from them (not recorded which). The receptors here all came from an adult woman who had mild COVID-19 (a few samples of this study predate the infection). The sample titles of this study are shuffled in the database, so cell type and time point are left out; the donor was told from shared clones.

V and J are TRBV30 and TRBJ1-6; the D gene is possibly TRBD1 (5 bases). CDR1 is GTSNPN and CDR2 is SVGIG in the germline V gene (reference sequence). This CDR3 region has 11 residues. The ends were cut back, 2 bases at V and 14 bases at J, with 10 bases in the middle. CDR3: CAWSRGRSLHF. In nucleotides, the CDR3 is TGTGCCTGGAGTCGGGGACGTTCCCTCCACTTT.

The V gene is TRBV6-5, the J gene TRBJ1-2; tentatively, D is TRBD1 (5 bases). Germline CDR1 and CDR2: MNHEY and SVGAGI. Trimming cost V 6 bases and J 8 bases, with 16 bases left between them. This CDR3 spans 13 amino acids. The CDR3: CASRTPGGKGYTF. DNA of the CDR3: TGTGCCAGCAGAACACCCGGGGGGAAAGGCTACACCTTC.

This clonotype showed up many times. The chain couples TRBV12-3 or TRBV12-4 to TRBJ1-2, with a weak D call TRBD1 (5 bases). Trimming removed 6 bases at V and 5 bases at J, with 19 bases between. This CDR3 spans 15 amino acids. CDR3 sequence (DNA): TGTGCCAGCAGACCTAGGCGACAGCCCCTTTATGGCTACACCTTC. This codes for CASRPRRQPLYGYTF.

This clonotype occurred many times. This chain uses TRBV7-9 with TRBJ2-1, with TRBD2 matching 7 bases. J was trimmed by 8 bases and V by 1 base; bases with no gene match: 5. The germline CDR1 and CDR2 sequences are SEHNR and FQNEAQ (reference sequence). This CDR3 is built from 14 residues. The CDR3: CASSLGAGVDEQFF. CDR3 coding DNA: TGTGCCAGCAGCTTAGGGGCGGGAGTGGATGAGCAGTTCTTC.

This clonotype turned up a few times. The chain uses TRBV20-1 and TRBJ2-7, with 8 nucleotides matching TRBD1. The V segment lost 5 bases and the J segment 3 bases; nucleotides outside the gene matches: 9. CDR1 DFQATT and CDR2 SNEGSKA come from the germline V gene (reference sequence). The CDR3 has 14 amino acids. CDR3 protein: CSARQTGVFYEQYF. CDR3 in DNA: TGCAGTGCTCGACAGACAGGGGTCTTCTACGAGCAGTACTTC.

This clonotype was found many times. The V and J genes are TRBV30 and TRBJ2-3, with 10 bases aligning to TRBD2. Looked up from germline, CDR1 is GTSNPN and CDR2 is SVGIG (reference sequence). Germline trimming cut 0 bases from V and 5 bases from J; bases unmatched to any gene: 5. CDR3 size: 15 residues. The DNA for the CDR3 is TGTGCCTGGAGTGTAACTAGCGGGGTGAAAGATACGCAGTATTTT. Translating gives CAWSVTSGVKDTQYF.

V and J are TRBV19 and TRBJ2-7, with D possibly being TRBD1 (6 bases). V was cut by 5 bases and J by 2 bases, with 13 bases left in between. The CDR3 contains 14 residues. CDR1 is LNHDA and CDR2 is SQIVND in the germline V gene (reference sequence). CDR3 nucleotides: TGTGCCAGTAGTCTACAAGACAGGCCCTACGAGCAGTACTTC. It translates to CASSLQDRPYEQYF.

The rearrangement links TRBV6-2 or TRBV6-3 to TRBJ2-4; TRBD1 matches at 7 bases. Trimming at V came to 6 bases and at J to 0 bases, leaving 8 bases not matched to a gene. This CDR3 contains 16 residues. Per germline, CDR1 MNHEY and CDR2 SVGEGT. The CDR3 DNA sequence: TGTGCCAGCAGCACGGGACAGCTCTTAGCCAAAAACATTCAGTACTTC. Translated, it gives CASSTGQLLAKNIQYF.

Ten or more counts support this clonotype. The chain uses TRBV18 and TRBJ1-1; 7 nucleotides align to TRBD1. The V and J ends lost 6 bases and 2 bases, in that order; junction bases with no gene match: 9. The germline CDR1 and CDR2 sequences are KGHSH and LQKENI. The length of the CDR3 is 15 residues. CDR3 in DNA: TGTGCCAGCTCGCTGGTGGGACAGCTCAACACTGAAGCTTTCTTT. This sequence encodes CASSLVGQLNTEAFF.

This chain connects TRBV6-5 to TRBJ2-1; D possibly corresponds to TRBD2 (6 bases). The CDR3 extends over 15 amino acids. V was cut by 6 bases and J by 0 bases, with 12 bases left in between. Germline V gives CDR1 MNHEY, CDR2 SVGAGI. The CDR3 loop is CASRHLAVSYNEQFF. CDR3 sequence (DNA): TGTGCCAGCAGGCATTTAGCGGTCTCCTACAATGAGCAGTTCTTC.

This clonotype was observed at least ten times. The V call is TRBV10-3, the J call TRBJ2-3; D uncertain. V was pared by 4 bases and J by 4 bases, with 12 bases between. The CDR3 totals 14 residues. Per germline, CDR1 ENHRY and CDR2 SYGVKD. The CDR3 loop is CAISVRGNADTQYF. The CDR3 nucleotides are TGTGCCATCAGTGTACGTGGGAACGCAGATACGCAGTATTTT.

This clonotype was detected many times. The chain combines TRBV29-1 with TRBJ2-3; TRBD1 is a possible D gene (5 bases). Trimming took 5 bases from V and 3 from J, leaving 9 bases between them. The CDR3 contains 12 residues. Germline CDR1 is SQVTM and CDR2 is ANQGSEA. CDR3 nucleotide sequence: TGCAGCGTTAAAAGGGGAACAGATACGCAGTATTTT. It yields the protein CSVKRGTDTQYF.

The CDR3 DNA reads TGTGCCAGCAGCCCCAGACAGGGTGTCGGGACCCAGTACTTC. Its protein product is CASSPRQGVGTQYF. The chain is built from TRBV5-6 and TRBJ2-5; 7 positions match TRBD1. This CDR3 region has 14 residues. The ends lost 4 bases at V and 7 bases at J; junction bases unmatched: 10. Germline V lookup: CDR1 SGHDT, CDR2 YYEEEE.

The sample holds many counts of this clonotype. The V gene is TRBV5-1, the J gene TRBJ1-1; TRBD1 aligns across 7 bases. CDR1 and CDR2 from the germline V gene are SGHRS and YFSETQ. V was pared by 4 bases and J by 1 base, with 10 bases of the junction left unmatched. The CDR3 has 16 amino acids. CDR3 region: CASSPMDRFSNTEAFF. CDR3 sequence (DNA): TGCGCCAGCAGCCCTATGGACAGGTTCTCGAACACTGAAGCTTTCTTT.

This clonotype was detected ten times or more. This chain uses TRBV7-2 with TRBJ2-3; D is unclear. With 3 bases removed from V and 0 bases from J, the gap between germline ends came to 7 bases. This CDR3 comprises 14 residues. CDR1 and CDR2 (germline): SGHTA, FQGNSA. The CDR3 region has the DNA TGTGCCAGCAGCTTTCGGACCAGCACAGATACGCAGTATTTT. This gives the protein CASSFRTSTDTQYF.

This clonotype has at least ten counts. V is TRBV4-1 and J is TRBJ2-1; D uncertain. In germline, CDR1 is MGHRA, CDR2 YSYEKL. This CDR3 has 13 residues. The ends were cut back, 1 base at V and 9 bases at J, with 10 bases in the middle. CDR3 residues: CASSQALRVEQFF. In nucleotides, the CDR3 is TGCGCCAGCAGCCAAGCTCTCCGGGTTGAGCAGTTCTTC.

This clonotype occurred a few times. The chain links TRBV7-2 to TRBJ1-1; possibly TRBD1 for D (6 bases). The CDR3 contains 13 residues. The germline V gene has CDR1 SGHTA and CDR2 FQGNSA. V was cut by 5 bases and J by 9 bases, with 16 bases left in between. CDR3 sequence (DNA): TGTGCCAGCAGCCTTCAGAGGGGGGCCCAAGCTTTCTTT. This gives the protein CASSLQRGAQAFF. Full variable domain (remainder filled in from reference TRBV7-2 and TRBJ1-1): GAGVSQSPSNKVTEKGKDVELRCDPISGHTALYWYRQSLGQGLEFLIYFQGNSAPDKSGLPSDRFSAERTGGSVSTLTIQRTQQEDSAVYLCASSLQRGAQAFFGQGTRLTVV.

The CDR3 sequence is CARERELNNEQFF. In nucleotides, the CDR3 is TGTGCCAGGGAGCGGGAGTTAAACAATGAGCAGTTCTTC. The chain has TRBV25-1 and TRBJ2-1, with 8 bases identical to TRBD2. This CDR3 is built from 13 residues. Germline-derived CDR1 and CDR2 are MGHDK and SYGVNS. Germline trimming cut 9 bases from V and 5 bases from J; bases unmatched to any gene: 6.

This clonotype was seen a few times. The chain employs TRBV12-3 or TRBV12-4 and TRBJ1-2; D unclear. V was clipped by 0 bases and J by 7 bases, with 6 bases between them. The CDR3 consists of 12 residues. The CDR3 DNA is TGTGCCAGCAGTTTAGCAGGGCTTGGCTACACCTTC. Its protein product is CASSLAGLGYTF.

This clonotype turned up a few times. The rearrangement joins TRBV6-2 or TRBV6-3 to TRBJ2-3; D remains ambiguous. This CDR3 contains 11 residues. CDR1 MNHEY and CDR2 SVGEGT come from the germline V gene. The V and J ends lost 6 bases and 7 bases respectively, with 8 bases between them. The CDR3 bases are TGTGCCAGCAGCCCCGCACATACGCAGTATTTT. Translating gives CASSPAHTQYF.

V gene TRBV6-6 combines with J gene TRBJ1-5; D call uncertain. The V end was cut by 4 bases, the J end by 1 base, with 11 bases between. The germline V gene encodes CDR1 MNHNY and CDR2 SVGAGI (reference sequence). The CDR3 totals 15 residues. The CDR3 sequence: CASSSGLVSNQPQHF. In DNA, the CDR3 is TGTGCCAGCAGTTCAGGTCTGGTCAGCAATCAGCCCCAGCATTTT.

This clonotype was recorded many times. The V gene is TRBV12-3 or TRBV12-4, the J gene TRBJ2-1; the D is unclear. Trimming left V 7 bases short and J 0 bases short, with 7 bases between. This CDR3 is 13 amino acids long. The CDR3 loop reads CASIRSSYNEQFF. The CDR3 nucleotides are TGTGCCAGCATAAGGAGCTCCTACAATGAGCAGTTCTTC.

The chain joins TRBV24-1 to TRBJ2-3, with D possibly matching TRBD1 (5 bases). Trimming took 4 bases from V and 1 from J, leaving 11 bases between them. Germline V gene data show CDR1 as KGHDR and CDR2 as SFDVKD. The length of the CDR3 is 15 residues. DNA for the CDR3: TGTGCCACCAGTGACCCACCCAGGGGCACAGATACGCAGTATTTT. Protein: CATSDPPRGTDTQYF.

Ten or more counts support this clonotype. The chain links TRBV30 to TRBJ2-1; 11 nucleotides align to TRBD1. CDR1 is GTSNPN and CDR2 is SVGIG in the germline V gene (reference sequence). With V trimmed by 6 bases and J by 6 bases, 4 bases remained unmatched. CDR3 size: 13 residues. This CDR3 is CACPGTGGNEQFF. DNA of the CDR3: TGTGCCTGCCCCGGGACAGGGGGCAATGAGCAGTTCTTC.